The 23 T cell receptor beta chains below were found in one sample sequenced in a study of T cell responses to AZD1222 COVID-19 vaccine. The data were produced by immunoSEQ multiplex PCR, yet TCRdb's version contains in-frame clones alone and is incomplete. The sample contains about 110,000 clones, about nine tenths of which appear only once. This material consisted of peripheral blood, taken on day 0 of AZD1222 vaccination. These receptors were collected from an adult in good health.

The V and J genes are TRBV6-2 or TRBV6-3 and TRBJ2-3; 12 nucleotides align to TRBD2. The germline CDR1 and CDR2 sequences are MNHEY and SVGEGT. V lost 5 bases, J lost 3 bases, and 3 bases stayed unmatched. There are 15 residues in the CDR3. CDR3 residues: CASSPTSGGTDTQYF. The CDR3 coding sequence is TGTGCCAGCAGTCCGACTAGCGGGGGAACAGATACGCAGTATTTT.

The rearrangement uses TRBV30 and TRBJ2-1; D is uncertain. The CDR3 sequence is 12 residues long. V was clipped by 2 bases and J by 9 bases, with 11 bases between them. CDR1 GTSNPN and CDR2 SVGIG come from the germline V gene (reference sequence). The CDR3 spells CAWSRVRGEQFF. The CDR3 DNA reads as TGTGCCTGGAGTAGGGTAAGAGGTGAGCAGTTCTTC.

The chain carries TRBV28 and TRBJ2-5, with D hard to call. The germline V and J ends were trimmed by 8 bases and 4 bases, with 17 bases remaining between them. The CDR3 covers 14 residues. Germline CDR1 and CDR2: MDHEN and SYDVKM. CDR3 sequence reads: CASGTNQMLETQYF. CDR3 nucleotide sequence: TGTGCCAGCGGCACTAATCAGATGTTAGAGACCCAGTACTTC.

The CDR3 DNA reads as TGTGCCAGCAGCCCAGCGGGGGCCCACACAGATACGCAGTATTTT. It codes for CASSPAGAHTDTQYF. The chain couples TRBV5-5 to TRBJ2-3, with TRBD2 matching 8 bases. V lost 4 bases, J lost 2 bases, and 6 bases stayed unmatched. CDR1 is SGHKS, CDR2 YYEKEE, per germline (reference sequence). This CDR3 has 15 amino acids.

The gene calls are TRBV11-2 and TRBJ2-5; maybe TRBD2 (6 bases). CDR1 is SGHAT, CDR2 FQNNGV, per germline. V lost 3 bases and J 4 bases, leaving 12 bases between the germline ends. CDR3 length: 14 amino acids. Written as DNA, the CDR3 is TGTGCCAGCAGCTTTCTCCAGGGAGGAGAGACCCAGTACTTC. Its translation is CASSFLQGGETQYF.

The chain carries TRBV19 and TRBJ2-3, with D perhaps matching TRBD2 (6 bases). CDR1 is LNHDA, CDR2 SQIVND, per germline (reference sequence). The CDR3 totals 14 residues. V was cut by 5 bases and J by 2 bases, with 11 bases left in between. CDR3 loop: CASSRRGPTDTQYF. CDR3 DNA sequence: TGTGCCAGTAGTCGGCGGGGACCCACAGATACGCAGTATTTT.

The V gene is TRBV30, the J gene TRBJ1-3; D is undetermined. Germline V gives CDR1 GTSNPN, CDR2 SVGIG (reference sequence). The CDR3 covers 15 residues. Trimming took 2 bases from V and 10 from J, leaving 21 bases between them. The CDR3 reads CAWSPPRPTLGTIYF. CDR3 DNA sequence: TGTGCCTGGAGTCCCCCCAGACCCACCTTAGGAACCATATATTTT. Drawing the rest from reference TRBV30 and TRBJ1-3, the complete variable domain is SQTIHQWPATLVQPVGSPLSLECTVEGTSNPNLYWYRQAAGRGLQLLFYSVGIGQISSEVPQNLSASRPQDRQFILSSKKLLLSDSGFYLCAWSPPRPTLGTIYFGEGSWLTVV.

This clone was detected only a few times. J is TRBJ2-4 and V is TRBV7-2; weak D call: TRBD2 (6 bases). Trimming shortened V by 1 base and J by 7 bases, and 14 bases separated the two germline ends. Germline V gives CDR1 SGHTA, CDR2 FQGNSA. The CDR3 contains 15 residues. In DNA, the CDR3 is TGTGCCAGCAGCTTAGGTTCGGGAGTCGGGAACATTCAGTACTTC. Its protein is CASSLGSGVGNIQYF.

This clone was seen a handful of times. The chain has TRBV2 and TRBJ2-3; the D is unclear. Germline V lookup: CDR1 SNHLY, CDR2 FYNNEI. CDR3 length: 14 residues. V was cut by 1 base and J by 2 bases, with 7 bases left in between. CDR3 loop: CASSEDTVTDTQYF. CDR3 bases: TGTGCCAGCAGTGAAGATACGGTCACAGATACGCAGTATTTT.

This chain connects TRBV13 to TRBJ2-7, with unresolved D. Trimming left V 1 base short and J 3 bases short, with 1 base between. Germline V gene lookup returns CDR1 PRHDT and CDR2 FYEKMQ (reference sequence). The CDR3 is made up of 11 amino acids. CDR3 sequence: CASSLDYEQYF. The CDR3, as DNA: TGTGCCAGCAGCTTAGACTACGAGCAGTACTTC. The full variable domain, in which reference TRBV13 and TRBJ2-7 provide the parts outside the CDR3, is AAGVIQSPRHLIKEKRETATLKCYPIPRHDTVYWYQQGPGQDPQFLISFYEKMQSDKGSIPDRFSAQQFSDYHSELNMSSLELGDSALYFCASSLDYEQYFGPGTRLTVT.

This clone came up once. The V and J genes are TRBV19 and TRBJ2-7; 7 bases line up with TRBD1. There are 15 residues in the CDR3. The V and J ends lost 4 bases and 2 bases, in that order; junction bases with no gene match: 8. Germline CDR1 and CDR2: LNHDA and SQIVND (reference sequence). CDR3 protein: CASSNSGTVTYEQYF. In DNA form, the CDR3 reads TGTGCCAGTAGTAACTCGGGGACAGTGACCTACGAGCAGTACTTC. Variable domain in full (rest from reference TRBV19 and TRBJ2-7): DGGITQSPKYLFRKEGQNVTLSCEQNLNHDAMYWYRQDPGQGLRLIYYSQIVNDFQKGDIAEGYSVSREKKESFPLTVTSAQKNPTAFYLCASSNSGTVTYEQYFGPGTRLTVT.

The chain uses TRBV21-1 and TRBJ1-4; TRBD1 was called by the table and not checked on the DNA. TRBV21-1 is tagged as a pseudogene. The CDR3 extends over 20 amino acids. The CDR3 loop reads CASSKDRGTGTWRTNEKLFF. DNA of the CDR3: TGTGCCAGCAGCAAAGACCGGGGGACAGGGACGTGGCGAACTAATGAAAAACTGTTTTTT.

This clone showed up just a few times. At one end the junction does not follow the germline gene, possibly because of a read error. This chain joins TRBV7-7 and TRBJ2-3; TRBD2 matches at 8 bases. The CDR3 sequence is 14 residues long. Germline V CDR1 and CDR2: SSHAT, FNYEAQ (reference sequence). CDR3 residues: CASSPGTSADTQYF. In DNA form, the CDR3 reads TGTGCTAGCAGCCCCGGGACTAGTGCAGATACGCAGTATTTT.

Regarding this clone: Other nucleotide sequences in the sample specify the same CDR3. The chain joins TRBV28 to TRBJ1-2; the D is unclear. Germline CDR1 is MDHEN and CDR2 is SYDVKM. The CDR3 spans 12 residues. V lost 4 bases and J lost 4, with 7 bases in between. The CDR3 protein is CASSWTVYGYTF. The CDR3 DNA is TGTGCCAGCAGTTGGACGGTCTATGGCTACACCTTC.

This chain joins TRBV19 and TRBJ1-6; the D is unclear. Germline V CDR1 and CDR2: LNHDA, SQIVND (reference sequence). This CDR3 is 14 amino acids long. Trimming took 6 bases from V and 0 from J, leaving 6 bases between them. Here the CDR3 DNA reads TGTGCCAGTAGGATGAGCTCCTATAATTCACCCCTCCACTTT. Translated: CASRMSSYNSPLHF.

The CDR3 DNA sequence: TGTGCCAGCACTCTACAGGGGAACGCCTACAATGAGCAGTTCTTC. Protein sequence: CASTLQGNAYNEQFF. The chain employs TRBV5-6 and TRBJ2-1, with 7 bases aligning to TRBD1. In germline, CDR1 is SGHDT, CDR2 YYEEEE. The V segment lost 6 bases and the J segment 2 bases; nucleotides outside the gene matches: 8. The CDR3 has 15 amino acids. The full variable domain, rest sourced from reference TRBV5-6 and TRBJ2-1, is DAGVTQSPTHLIKTRGQQVTLRCSPKSGHDTVSWYQQALGQGPQFIFQYYEEEERQRGNFPDRFSGHQFPNYSSELNVNALLLGDSALYLCASTLQGNAYNEQFFGPGTRLTVL.

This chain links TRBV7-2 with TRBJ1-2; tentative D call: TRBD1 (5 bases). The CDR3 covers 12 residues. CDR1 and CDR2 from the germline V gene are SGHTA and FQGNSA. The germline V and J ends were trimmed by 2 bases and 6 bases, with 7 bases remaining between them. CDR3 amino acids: CASSLSRDGYTF. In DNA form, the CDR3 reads TGTGCCAGCAGCTTAAGCAGGGATGGCTACACCTTC.

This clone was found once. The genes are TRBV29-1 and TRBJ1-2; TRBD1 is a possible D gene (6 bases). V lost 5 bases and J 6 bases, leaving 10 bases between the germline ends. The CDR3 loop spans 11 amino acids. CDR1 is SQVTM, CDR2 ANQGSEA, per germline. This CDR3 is CSVLQGDGYTF. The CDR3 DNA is TGCAGCGTTCTACAGGGTGATGGCTACACCTTC.

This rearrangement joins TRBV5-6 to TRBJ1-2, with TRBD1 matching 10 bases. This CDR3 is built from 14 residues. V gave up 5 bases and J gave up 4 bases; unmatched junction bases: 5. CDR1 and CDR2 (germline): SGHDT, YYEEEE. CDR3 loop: CASRDRGRTYGYTF. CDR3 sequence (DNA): TGTGCCAGCAGAGACAGGGGGCGAACCTATGGCTACACCTTC.

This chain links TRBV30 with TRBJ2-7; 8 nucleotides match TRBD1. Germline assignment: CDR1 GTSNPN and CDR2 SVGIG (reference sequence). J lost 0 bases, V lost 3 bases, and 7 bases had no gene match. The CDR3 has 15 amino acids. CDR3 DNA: TGTGCCTGGAGAAAAAGGGACAGGAACTCCTACGAGCAGTACTTC. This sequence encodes CAWRKRDRNSYEQYF.

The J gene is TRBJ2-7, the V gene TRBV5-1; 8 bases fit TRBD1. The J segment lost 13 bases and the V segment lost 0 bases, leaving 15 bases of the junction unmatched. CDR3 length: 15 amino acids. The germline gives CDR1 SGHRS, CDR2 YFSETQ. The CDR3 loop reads CASSLAGTGPSSRYF. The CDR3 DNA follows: TGCGCCAGCAGCTTGGCCGGGACAGGACCCTCTTCCCGCTACTTC. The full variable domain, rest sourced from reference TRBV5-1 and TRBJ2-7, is KAGVTQTPRYLIKTRGQQVTLSCSPISGHRSVSWYQQTPGQGLQFLFEYFSETQRNKGNFPGRFSGRQFSNSRSEMNVSTLELGDSALYLCASSLAGTGPSSRYFGPGTRLTVT.

CDR3: CASSTGQESQPQHF. DNA of the CDR3: TGTGCCAGCAGTACCGGACAGGAAAGTCAGCCCCAGCATTTT. This chain joins TRBV6-2 or TRBV6-3 and TRBJ1-5; TRBD1 matches at 7 bases. The ends lost 5 bases at V and 6 bases at J; junction bases unmatched: 7. The CDR3 has 14 residues. Germline V lookup: CDR1 MNHEY, CDR2 SVGEGT.

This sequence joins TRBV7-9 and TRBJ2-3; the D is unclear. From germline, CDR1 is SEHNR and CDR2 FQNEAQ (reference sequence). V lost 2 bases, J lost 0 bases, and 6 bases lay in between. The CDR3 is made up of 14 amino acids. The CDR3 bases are TGTGCCAGCAGCTTAACAGATAGCACAGATACGCAGTATTTT. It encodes CASSLTDSTDTQYF.